This T cell receptor beta chain originates from a study of PD-L1 blockade in urothelial cancer. Study summary: Analyses used blood from 3 weeks (second dose) and 6 weeks after treatment start. Researchers found blood samples held a median of 141,255 T cells.

The cohort comprised individuals with locally advanced or metastatic urothelial carcinoma. Trimming stripped 5 bases from V and 5 bases from J, with 15 bases between. The CDR3 is made up of 15 amino acids. Germline CDR1 is KGHSH and CDR2 is LQKENI. Each PCR contained spiked-in synthetic TCR analog templates. Assay used: immunoSEQ multiplex PCR; TCRdb lists only in-frame clones, some missing. The top ten hold about 2% of the sample, which has 30,000 or so clones, roughly 80% seen once. The sequencing used PBMCs, collected around atezolizumab (anti-PD-L1) treatment. The chain employs TRBV18 and TRBJ1-4, with a possible D match to TRBD1 (5 bases). The TCR comes from a man aged 45-65 years with urothelial cancer. CDR3 in amino acids: CASSIDSRQNEKLFF. The CDR3 DNA reads as TGTGCCAGCTCAATCGACAGCAGACAGAATGAAAAACTGTTTTTT.